The clone carrying this TCR beta chain showed up just a few times. CDR3 length: 12 amino acids. V was clipped by 1 base and J by 6 bases, with 6 bases between them. Germline V gene sequence: CDR1 SGHRS, CDR2 YFSETQ. The sample originates from a study of patients and donors after allogeneic stem cell transplantation. TCRdb ran MiXCR on the RT-PCR reads and lists one entry per CDR3 protein. The sample has about 200,000 distinct CDR3 sequences; 41% are singletons. The sequencing input was blood, either unsorted or a sorted T cell fraction (not recorded which). The sequence was collected from a human donor who was either an allogeneic HSCT recipient or a stem cell or donor lymphocyte infusion donor (not recorded which). It is not recorded whose cells these are; they may come from a transplant donor. The chain joins TRBV5-1 to TRBJ2-3, with D unclear. In nucleotides, the CDR3 is TGCGCCAGCAGCTTGTTAGGGGATACGCAGTATTTT. Protein product: CASSLLGDTQYF.